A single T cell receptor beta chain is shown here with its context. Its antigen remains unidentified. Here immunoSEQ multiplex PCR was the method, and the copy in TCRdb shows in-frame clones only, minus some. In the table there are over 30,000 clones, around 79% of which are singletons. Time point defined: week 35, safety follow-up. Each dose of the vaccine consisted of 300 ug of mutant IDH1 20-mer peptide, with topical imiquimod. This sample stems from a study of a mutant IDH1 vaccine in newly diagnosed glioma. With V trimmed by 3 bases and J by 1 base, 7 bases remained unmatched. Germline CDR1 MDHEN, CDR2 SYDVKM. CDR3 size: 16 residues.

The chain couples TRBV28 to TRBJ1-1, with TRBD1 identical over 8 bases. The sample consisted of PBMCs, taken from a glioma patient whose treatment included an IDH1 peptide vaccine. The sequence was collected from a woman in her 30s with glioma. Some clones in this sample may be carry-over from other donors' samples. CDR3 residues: CASSFGQGVGNTEAFF. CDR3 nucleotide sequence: TGTGCCAGCAGTTTTGGACAGGGAGTGGGGAACACTGAAGCTTTCTTT.